This T cell receptor beta chain was found in a study of identical twins. This CDR3 contains 14 residues. V gave up 6 bases and J gave up 0 bases, with 9 bases separating them. In TCRdb, the 5' RACE reads were re-called with MiXCR into one record per CDR3 protein. The sample contains a few hundred thousand distinct CDR3 sequences, 13% to 15% of which appear only once. The table lists this clonotype with many counts. This sample also appeared in a second study, on yellow fever vaccine responses in identical twins.

The TCR was taken from a woman under 30 in good health. This sequence joins TRBV12-3 or TRBV12-4 and TRBJ1-5; D is uncertain. The sample was CD4+ T cells sorted from blood. In DNA, the CDR3 is TGTGCCAGCAGGGGAGAGCTTAGCAATCAGCCCCAGCATTTT. Translated, it gives CASRGELSNQPQHF.